These T cell receptor beta chains were read from a single sample in a study of blood T cell repertoires in COVID-19. Here immunoSEQ multiplex PCR was the method, and the copy in TCRdb shows in-frame clones only, minus some. The data contain approximately 500,000 clones, around 85% of them singletons. Sequences were obtained from peripheral blood. Receptor source: a human donor in a cohort sampled during active COVID-19. Both conserved end residues are part of each CDR3. Each record gives: J gene, D gene, clone size, V gene, CDR3 DNA, CDR3 protein. The D gene is left open where the match is weak. The size field is filled for only some rows; it gives once, few, many or a size class.

j_gene: TRBJ1-2; d_gene: -; abundance: -; v_gene: TRBV7-2; CDR3nt: TGTGCCAGCAGCTTAGCCGGGGTCGACTATGGCTACACCTTC; CDR3aa: CASSLAGVDYGYTF
j_gene: TRBJ2-7; d_gene: TRBD2; abundance: -; v_gene: TRBV5-4; CDR3nt: TGTGCCAGCAGCCCGACTAGCGTTTCCTACGAGCAGTACTTC; CDR3aa: CASSPTSVSYEQYF
j_gene: TRBJ1-1; d_gene: -; abundance: -; v_gene: TRBV28; CDR3nt: TGTGCCAGCAGTTCGGCAGGGCGCCACCTGTCCGAAGCTTTCTTT; CDR3aa: CASSSAGRHLSEAFF
j_gene: TRBJ1-1; d_gene: -; abundance: -; v_gene: TRBV7-3; CDR3nt: TGTGCCAGCAGCTTTACACAGGGCACTGAAGCTTTCTTT; CDR3aa: CASSFTQGTEAFF
j_gene: TRBJ1-5; d_gene: -; abundance: few; v_gene: TRBV6-2/TRBV6-3; CDR3nt: TGTGCCAGCAGTTACCCCGCGAGGGGGGGCGGCTTGCAGCCCCAGCATTTT; CDR3aa: CASSYPARGGGLQPQHF
j_gene: TRBJ2-1; d_gene: -; abundance: -; v_gene: TRBV29-1; CDR3nt: TGCAGCGTTGAAGATTTAGCCGGTTACGGCCAAGGGGGACATGAGCAGTTCTTC; CDR3aa: CSVEDLAGYGQGGHEQFF
j_gene: TRBJ2-7; d_gene: -; abundance: -; v_gene: TRBV5-1; CDR3nt: TGCGCCAGCAGCTTGGAAGGGTCGGATGTCCCCGGAGGAGGAGAGCAGTACTTC; CDR3aa: CASSLEGSDVPGGGEQYF
j_gene: TRBJ2-2; d_gene: TRBD2; abundance: -; v_gene: TRBV5-1; CDR3nt: TGCGCCAGCGCGCTGCCTAGCGGGAGAATCGGGGAGCTGTTTTTT; CDR3aa: CASALPSGRIGELFF
j_gene: TRBJ2-2; d_gene: TRBD2; abundance: -; v_gene: TRBV7-2; CDR3nt: TGTGCCAGCAGCACCAGACTAGCGGCGAACACCGGGGAGCTGTTTTTT; CDR3aa: CASSTRLAANTGELFF
j_gene: TRBJ1-2; d_gene: -; abundance: once; v_gene: TRBV5-1; CDR3nt: TGCGCCAGCAGCTTGTTAGGTCTACCGCGGGGCACAACGGGCAACTTCTATGGCTACACCTTC; CDR3aa: CASSLLGLPRGTTGNFYGYTF
j_gene: TRBJ2-1; d_gene: -; abundance: -; v_gene: TRBV20-1; CDR3nt: TGCAGTGCTCGACTCGTGCCTGGGCAGTTCTTC; CDR3aa: CSARLVPGQFF
j_gene: TRBJ1-1; d_gene: -; abundance: -; v_gene: TRBV19; CDR3nt: TGTGCCAGTCTTACTAACAGGGACACTGAAGCTTTCTTT; CDR3aa: CASLTNRDTEAFF
j_gene: TRBJ1-4; d_gene: TRBD1; abundance: few; v_gene: TRBV7-9; CDR3nt: TGTGCCAGCAGCTCGACAGGGGCTGGACTGTTTTTT; CDR3aa: CASSSTGAGLFF
j_gene: TRBJ1-1; d_gene: -; abundance: -; v_gene: TRBV30; CDR3nt: TGTGCCTGGAGTGTAGCCCGCTACAGGGCAGGCAACACTGAAGCTTTCTTT; CDR3aa: CAWSVARYRAGNTEAFF
j_gene: TRBJ2-7; d_gene: -; abundance: -; v_gene: TRBV25-1; CDR3nt: TGTGCCAGCAGTGAACTGGGCAGAACCTACGAGCAGTACTTC; CDR3aa: CASSELGRTYEQYF
j_gene: TRBJ2-6; d_gene: TRBD1; abundance: once; v_gene: TRBV3-1/TRBV3-2; CDR3nt: TGTGCCAGCACCAGACAGGGGGCGAACGGGGCCAACGTCCTGACTTTC; CDR3aa: CASTRQGANGANVLTF
j_gene: TRBJ2-6; d_gene: -; abundance: -; v_gene: TRBV12-3/TRBV12-4; CDR3nt: TGTGCCAGCAGTTTTGGCATGGCCAACGTCCTGACTTTC; CDR3aa: CASSFGMANVLTF
j_gene: TRBJ2-2; d_gene: -; abundance: -; v_gene: TRBV18; CDR3nt: TGTGCCAGCTCACAAGCTCAAGGGGGTAACACCGGGGAGCTGTTTTTT; CDR3aa: CASSQAQGGNTGELFF
j_gene: TRBJ1-5; d_gene: -; abundance: -; v_gene: TRBV30; CDR3nt: TGTGCCTGGAGTGTCGGCGGGCAGGTTCCTCAGCCCCAGCATTTT; CDR3aa: CAWSVGGQVPQPQHF
j_gene: TRBJ2-3; d_gene: TRBD2; abundance: -; v_gene: TRBV5-4; CDR3nt: TGTGCCAGCAGCTTGGCGGGCCTAGCGGGCACAGATACGCAGTATTTT; CDR3aa: CASSLAGLAGTDTQYF
j_gene: TRBJ1-2; d_gene: -; abundance: -; v_gene: TRBV2; CDR3nt: TGTGCCAGCAACCTAGATCGGGCGGGTGGCTACACCTTC; CDR3aa: CASNLDRAGGYTF
j_gene: TRBJ1-5; d_gene: -; abundance: few; v_gene: TRBV3-1/TRBV3-2; CDR3nt: TGTGCCAGCAGCCCAGCCGGGGGTCAGCCCCAGCATTTT; CDR3aa: CASSPAGGQPQHF
j_gene: TRBJ2-7; d_gene: -; abundance: -; v_gene: TRBV27; CDR3nt: TGTGCCAGCAGTTTTACTCTAGCGAACTCCTACGAGCAGTACTTC; CDR3aa: CASSFTLANSYEQYF
j_gene: TRBJ2-3; d_gene: -; abundance: -; v_gene: TRBV7-3; CDR3nt: TGTGCCAGCAGGCCCGGGTCAGGCACAGATACGCAGTATTTT; CDR3aa: CASRPGSGTDTQYF
j_gene: TRBJ1-2; d_gene: -; abundance: -; v_gene: TRBV6-5; CDR3nt: TGTGCCAGCAGGTCAACAGGGACTAACTATGGCTACACCTTC; CDR3aa: CASRSTGTNYGYTF
j_gene: TRBJ2-5; d_gene: -; abundance: once; v_gene: TRBV11-2; CDR3nt: TGTGCCAGCAGCTTCGGGGTTCTCGAGACCCAGTACTTC; CDR3aa: CASSFGVLETQYF
j_gene: TRBJ1-1; d_gene: TRBD1; abundance: -; v_gene: TRBV10-2; CDR3nt: TGCGCCAGCAGTGAGACAGGGGGCGTGGGTACTGAAGCTTTCTTT; CDR3aa: CASSETGGVGTEAFF